This passage covers 14 T cell receptor beta chains from one sample sequenced in a study of T-cell memory formation after mild COVID-19. Each CDR3 protein gets one entry after TCRdb re-called the 5' RACE reads with MiXCR. Of around 250,000 distinct CDR3 sequences in the sample, roughly a tenth were seen once. The sample comprised PBMCs or a T cell subset sorted from them (not recorded which). The receptors derive from a man younger than 30 who had mild COVID-19 (a few samples of this study predate the infection). Cell type and time point are not known.

This clonotype was picked up many times. V gene TRBV28 combines with J gene TRBJ1-4; D perhaps matches TRBD1 (6 bases). The CDR3 consists of 14 residues. V was clipped by 6 bases and J by 5 bases, with 13 bases between them. Germline loops: CDR1 MDHEN, CDR2 SYDVKM. The CDR3 nucleotides are TGTGCCAGCAGCACAGGGCCTCTCAATGAAAAACTGTTTTTT. Translation gives CASSTGPLNEKLFF.

The V call is TRBV4-1, the J call TRBJ1-5; D ambiguous. Germline V gives CDR1 MGHRA, CDR2 YSYEKL. The CDR3 consists of 16 residues. V lost 3 bases and J 6 bases, leaving 18 bases between the germline ends. DNA of the CDR3: TGCGCCAGCAGCCACCAGGAGGCAGGTCTGGCTCAGCCCCAGCATTTT. It encodes CASSHQEAGLAQPQHF.

This clonotype was observed at least ten times. The rearrangement uses TRBV7-9 and TRBJ1-6; no definite D call. Germline V gene sequence: CDR1 SEHNR, CDR2 FQNEAQ (reference sequence). With 1 base removed from V and 8 bases from J, the gap between germline ends came to 15 bases. CDR3 length equals 16 residues. The CDR3 DNA sequence: TGTGCCAGCAGCTTAGTGGAGACGGGGTCGGATTCACCCCTCCACTTT. This gives the protein CASSLVETGSDSPLHF. The full variable domain, its missing parts supplied by reference TRBV7-9 and TRBJ1-6, is DTGVSQNPRHKITKRGQNVTFRCDPISEHNRLYWYRQTLGQGPEFLTYFQNEAQLEKSRLLSDRFSAERPKGSFSTLEIQRTEQGDSAMYLCASSLVETGSDSPLHFGNGTRLTVT.

In this sample, this clonotype turned up a few times. The J gene is TRBJ2-5, the V gene TRBV29-1; 7 nucleotides agree with TRBD2. The junction had 6 bases not matched to a gene; V was cut back by 7 bases and J by 1 base. The CDR3 sequence is 13 residues long. The germline V gene encodes CDR1 SQVTM and CDR2 ANQGSEA. The CDR3, as DNA: TGCAGCGCCCAGGGAGGGATCCAAGAGACCCAGTACTTC. It specifies CSAQGGIQETQYF.

This rearrangement joins TRBV24-1 to TRBJ2-3; weak D call: TRBD1 (6 bases). V was shortened by 10 bases and J by 5 bases, with 15 bases between the two germline ends. Germline V CDR1 and CDR2: KGHDR, SFDVKD. The CDR3 loop spans 13 amino acids. The CDR3: CATGWGQGDTQYF. The CDR3 region has the DNA TGTGCCACGGGCTGGGGGCAGGGAGATACGCAGTATTTT.

The chain is built from TRBV24-1 and TRBJ2-3, with unresolved D. Germline lookup yields CDR1 KGHDR and CDR2 SFDVKD. Trimming took off 7 bases at V and 0 bases at J, with 10 bases between the two ends. There are 14 residues in the CDR3. The CDR3 here is CATRKRTSTDTQYF. The DNA of the CDR3 is TGTGCCACCAGGAAGAGAACTAGCACAGATACGCAGTATTTT.

The table lists this clonotype with a few counts. V gene TRBV6-1 combines with J gene TRBJ1-1, with D unresolved. Per germline, CDR1 MNHNS and CDR2 SASEGT. The CDR3 extends over 14 amino acids. With 6 bases removed from V and 4 bases from J, the gap between germline ends came to 15 bases. The CDR3 sequence: CASRREPAATEAFF. CDR3 DNA sequence: TGTGCCAGCAGGAGGGAGCCCGCGGCCACTGAAGCTTTCTTT.

The rearrangement uses TRBV4-2 and TRBJ2-7; 10 bases match TRBD2. Germline trimming cut 4 bases from V and 4 bases from J; bases unmatched to any gene: 13. Per the germline V gene, CDR1 is LGHNA and CDR2 is YNFKEQ. The CDR3 is 17 amino acids. The CDR3 region has the DNA TGTGCCAGCAGCCCGCGGCGAGCGGGGGGGCTGGATTACGAGCAGTACTTC. This codes for CASSPRRAGGLDYEQYF.

The rearrangement joins TRBV12-3 or TRBV12-4 to TRBJ2-1, with D possibly matching TRBD1 (6 bases). CDR3 length equals 15 residues. V lost 5 bases, J lost 0 bases, and 11 bases lay in between. The chain's CDR3 is CASSGGLSSYNEQFF. The CDR3, as DNA: TGTGCCAGCAGTGGGGGCCTGAGCTCCTACAATGAGCAGTTCTTC.

This clonotype showed up many times. V usage is TRBV7-3 and J usage is TRBJ1-6, with unresolved D. In germline, CDR1 is SGHTA, CDR2 FQGTGA. Trimming removed 5 bases from V and 10 bases from J, with 15 bases in between. The CDR3 is 14 amino acids. The CDR3 loop reads CASSASGLGSPLHF. DNA of the CDR3: TGTGCCAGCAGCGCATCAGGATTAGGATCACCCCTCCACTTT. The variable domain in full, with the rest retrieved from reference TRBV7-3 and TRBJ1-6, is GAGVSQTPSNKVTEKGKYVELRCDPISGHTALYWYRQSLGQGPEFLIYFQGTGAADDSGLPNDRFFAVRPEGSVSTLKIQRTERGDSAVYLCASSASGLGSPLHFGNGTRLTVT.

This clonotype has only a few counts. The chain carries TRBV4-1 and TRBJ2-6, with a possible D match to TRBD1 (5 bases). The germline V gene has CDR1 MGHRA and CDR2 YSYEKL. The CDR3 has 17 residues. V was cut by 4 bases and J by 1 base, with 14 bases left in between. In DNA, the CDR3 is TGCGCCAGCAGCCGGCGGCACCAGGGTTCTGGGGCCAACGTCCTGACTTTC. It specifies CASSRRHQGSGANVLTF.

The chain carries TRBV5-1 and TRBJ2-1; D call uncertain. Germline V gene sequence: CDR1 SGHRS, CDR2 YFSETQ. The ends were cut back, 4 bases at V and 8 bases at J, with 16 bases in the middle. The CDR3 is made up of 14 amino acids. The CDR3 DNA is TGCGCCAGCAGCAGGGCCCGAACTGGGGATGAGCAGTTCTTC. Translating gives CASSRARTGDEQFF.

The J gene is TRBJ2-2, the V gene TRBV2; 9 bases align to TRBD2. Per germline, CDR1 SNHLY and CDR2 FYNNEI. J was trimmed by 0 bases and V by 2 bases; bases with no gene match: 10. CDR3 length equals 19 residues. In nucleotides, the CDR3 is TGTGCCAGCAGTGAAACCGGCGGGGGGGCCTTTGCGAACACCGGGGAGCTGTTTTTT. Its protein product is CASSETGGGAFANTGELFF.

The chain combines TRBV7-9 with TRBJ1-1; a possible D gene is TRBD1 (5 bases). The CDR3 sequence is 15 residues long. From germline, CDR1 is SEHNR and CDR2 FQNEAQ (reference sequence). V shed 5 bases and J shed 5 bases, with 18 bases lying between them. The CDR3 bases are TGTGCCAGCAGCGCCCGGGACGGCAGCGATACTGAAGCTTTCTTT. It encodes CASSARDGSDTEAFF.